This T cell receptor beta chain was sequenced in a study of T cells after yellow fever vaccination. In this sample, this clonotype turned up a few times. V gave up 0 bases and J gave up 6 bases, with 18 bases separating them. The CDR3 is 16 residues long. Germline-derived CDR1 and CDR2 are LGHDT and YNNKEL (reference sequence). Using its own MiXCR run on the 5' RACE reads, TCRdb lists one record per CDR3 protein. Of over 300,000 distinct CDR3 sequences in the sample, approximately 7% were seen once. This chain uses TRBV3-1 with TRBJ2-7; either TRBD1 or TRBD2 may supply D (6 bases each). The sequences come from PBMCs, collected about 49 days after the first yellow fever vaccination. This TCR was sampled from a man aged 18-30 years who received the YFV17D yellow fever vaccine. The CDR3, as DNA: TGTGCCAGCAGCCAAGAACAGGGCTGGGGACTCTCCGAGCAGTACGTC. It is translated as CASSQEQGWGLSEQYV.